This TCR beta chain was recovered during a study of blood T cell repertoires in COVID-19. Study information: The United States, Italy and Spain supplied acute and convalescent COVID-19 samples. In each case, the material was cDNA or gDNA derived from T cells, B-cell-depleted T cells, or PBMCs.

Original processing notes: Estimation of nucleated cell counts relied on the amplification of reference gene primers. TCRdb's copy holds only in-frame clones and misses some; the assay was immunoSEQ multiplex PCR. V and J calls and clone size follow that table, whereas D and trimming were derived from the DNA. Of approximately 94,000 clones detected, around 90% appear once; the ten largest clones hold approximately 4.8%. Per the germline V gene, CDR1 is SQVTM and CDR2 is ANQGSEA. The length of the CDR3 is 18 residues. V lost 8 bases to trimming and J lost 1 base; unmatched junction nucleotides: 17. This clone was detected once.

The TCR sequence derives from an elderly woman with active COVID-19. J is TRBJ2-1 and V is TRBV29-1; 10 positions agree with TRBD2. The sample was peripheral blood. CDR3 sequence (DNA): TGCAGCCACCGCGGGGCTAGCGGGAGAGCGGGGTCCTACAATGAGCAGTTCTTC. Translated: CSHRGASGRAGSYNEQFF.